The present T cell receptor beta chain was sequenced within a study of blood T cell repertoires in COVID-19. Germline V lookup: CDR1 LGHDT, CDR2 YNNKEL (reference sequence). The CDR3 length is 15 residues. V was pared by 6 bases and J by 2 bases, with 2 bases of the junction left unmatched. In the authors' workflow: Reference gene primer amplification in the assay estimated nucleated cell counts. Method: immunoSEQ multiplex PCR; TCRdb's copy keeps in-frame clones and lacks some. V and J calls and clone size are copied from that table; D and trimming were computed from the DNA. The repertoire holds fewer than 75,000 clones, with approximately 91% as singletons.

The TCR comes from a man in his 70s with acute or convalescent COVID-19. The sequenced material came from peripheral blood. V is TRBV3-1 (or the pseudogene TRBV3-2) and J is TRBJ2-1, with 12 bases lining up with TRBD2. The CDR3 DNA reads TGTGCCAGCAGGTCTAGCGGGGGGGCCTACAATGAGCAGTTCTTC. Amino acid sequence: CASRSSGGAYNEQFF.